This TCR beta chain was sequenced in a study of blood T cell repertoires in COVID-19. In the study overall: Sites across the United States, Italy and Spain contributed samples from acute and convalescent COVID-19. PBMCs, B-cell-depleted T cells, or T cells were the source of the cDNA or gDNA that made up the material.

Germline trimming cut 6 bases from V and 5 bases from J; bases unmatched to any gene: 15. This CDR3 is 16 amino acids long. Germline lookup yields CDR1 LNHDA and CDR2 SQIVND (reference sequence). Original data processing: Reference gene primer amplification in the assay estimated nucleated cell counts. TCRdb's table, derived via immunoSEQ multiplex PCR, lists solely in-frame clones and lacks some. V, J and clone size reflect that table, while D and trimming were determined from the DNA. Of over 150,000 clones in the sample, about 80% were seen once. The specimen sequenced was peripheral blood. The chain combines TRBV19 with TRBJ2-5; 7 nucleotides line up with TRBD2. The receptor's source is a man between 60 and 75 years old with acute or convalescent COVID-19. The CDR3 DNA reads TGTGCCAGTAGGGAGAGGTTCGGGACTACCGGGGAGACCCAGTACTTC. Translated, it gives CASRERFGTTGETQYF. Drawing the rest from reference TRBV19 and TRBJ2-5, the complete variable domain is DGGITQSPKYLFRKEGQNVTLSCEQNLNHDAMYWYRQDPGQGLRLIYYSQIVNDFQKGDIAEGYSVSREKKESFPLTVTSAQKNPTAFYLCASRERFGTTGETQYFGPGTRLLVL.